Presented here are 3 T cell receptor beta chains from one specimen sequenced in a study of T cells in Graves' hyperthyroidism and ophthalmopathy. TCR beta CDR3 regions were amplified from RNA transcripts. The primer set for the first-round RT-PCR of the TCR CDR3 was HTBI. TCRdb reanalysed the multiplex PCR reads using MiXCR and keeps one entry per CDR3 protein. The table includes 200,000 to 300,000 distinct CDR3 sequences, roughly 15% detected once. The specimen was blood. These TCRs come from a woman under 30 with Graves' ophthalmopathy.

At least ten counts were recorded for this clonotype. The V gene is TRBV5-4, the J gene TRBJ2-2; D is ambiguous. The germline gives CDR1 SGHNT, CDR2 YYREEE (reference sequence). CDR3 length: 14 residues. V lost 4 bases and J lost 0, with 7 bases in between. This chain's CDR3 is CASSVDPNTGELFF. CDR3 nucleotides: TGTGCCAGCAGCGTCGACCCGAACACCGGGGAGCTGTTTTTT.

The rearrangement uses TRBV28 and TRBJ2-7; 13 bases match TRBD2. Germline V CDR1 and CDR2: MDHEN, SYDVKM. The ends lost 7 bases at V and 5 bases at J; junction bases unmatched: 2. The CDR3 spans 13 residues. Here the CDR3 DNA reads TGTGCCAGCACCACTAGCGGGGGGGACGAGCAGTACTTC. It specifies CASTTSGGDEQYF.

The gene calls are TRBV7-9 and TRBJ1-1, with D possibly matching TRBD1 (5 bases). CDR1 and CDR2 (germline): SEHNR, FQNEAQ (reference sequence). The CDR3 covers 13 residues. Trimming took 5 bases from V and 10 from J, leaving 17 bases between them. The CDR3 here is CASSPSQVGRAFF. The CDR3 DNA reads TGTGCCAGCAGCCCCTCCCAGGTGGGGCGAGCTTTCTTT.